One sample yielded the 2 T cell receptor beta chains listed below, sequenced in a study of T cells after yellow fever vaccination. TCRdb recomputed calls from the 5' RACE reads with MiXCR, one row per CDR3 protein. Here the sample spans nearly 550,000 distinct CDR3 sequences, less than 20% being singletons. The sample consisted of PBMCs, taken 15 days after the yellow fever booster vaccination. The receptors come from a man aged 25-45 years who received the YFV17D yellow fever vaccine.

V gene TRBV19 combines with J gene TRBJ1-3; TRBD1 is a possible D gene (6 bases). This CDR3 has 16 residues. Germline V gives CDR1 LNHDA, CDR2 SQIVND (reference sequence). Deletions cut 5 bases from V and 0 bases from J, with 14 bases between. The CDR3 bases are TGTGCCAGTAGTCTACAGGGTACTAACTCTGGAAACACCATATATTTT. Its protein is CASSLQGTNSGNTIYF. The full variable domain, rest sourced from reference TRBV19 and TRBJ1-3, is DGGITQSPKYLFRKEGQNVTLSCEQNLNHDAMYWYRQDPGQGLRLIYYSQIVNDFQKGDIAEGYSVSREKKESFPLTVTSAQKNPTAFYLCASSLQGTNSGNTIYFGEGSWLTVV.

The gene calls are TRBV7-9 and TRBJ2-1; D ambiguous. Trimming cost V 4 bases and J 3 bases, with 7 bases left between them. CDR3 length equals 13 residues. Germline V CDR1 and CDR2: SEHNR, FQNEAQ (reference sequence). CDR3 coding DNA: TGTGCCAGCAGCTCGCGAAACTACAATGAGCAGTTCTTC. This translates into CASSSRNYNEQFF.